This T cell receptor beta chain was captured by sequencing in a study of control samples from healthy donors and cancer patients. The repertoire was sequenced with immunoSEQ multiplex PCR; TCRdb's copy has only in-frame clones and lacks some. The data contain about 110,000 clones, around nine tenths of them singletons. The V end was cut by 5 bases, the J end by 4 bases, with 14 bases between. CDR1 and CDR2 from the germline V gene are LNHDA and SQIVND (reference sequence). This CDR3 is built from 14 residues. This chain joins TRBV19 and TRBJ1-2; D is possibly TRBD1 (5 bases). The TCR sequence derives from a woman in her forties or fifties in good health. What was sequenced was blood. CDR3 in DNA: TGTGCCAGTAGTTGGTCAGGGTCCCCCTATGGCTACACCTTC. Protein: CASSWSGSPYGYTF.